The clone carrying this T cell receptor beta chain occurred many times. The antigen remains unidentified. This entry belongs to a study of T cell repertoires in cytomegalovirus infection. General study findings and limits: Dominating the ex vivo response were TCR beta clonotypes that were CMV-specific and HLA-C-restricted.

The CDR3 contains 14 residues. Trimming took 2 bases from V and 2 from J, leaving 9 bases between them. The germline V gene has CDR1 KGHSH and CDR2 LQKENI. MiXCR, applied by TCRdb to the reads, yields one record per CDR3 protein. The table lists some 77,000 distinct CDR3 sequences, about 3.8% of them singletons. This sequence was found in a human donor in good health (CMV status not recorded). Some clones in this sample may be carry-over from other donors' samples. The chain uses TRBV18 and TRBJ1-1; weak D call: TRBD1 (5 bases). What was sequenced was PBMCs. CDR3: CASSPFTGNTEAFF. Written as DNA, the CDR3 is TGTGCCAGCTCACCATTTACAGGTAACACTGAAGCTTTCTTT.